The present TCR beta chain was sequenced within a study of lymphopenia after photon versus proton radiotherapy. Study-level points and caveats: Proton therapy kept repertoires fairly stable, unlike photons, which gained effector/memory cells.

The V gene end was trimmed by 5 bases and the J gene end by 1 base; junction bases not matched to a gene: 4. Germline CDR1 reads KGHSY; CDR2 reads FQNENV. CDR3 size: 15 residues. With regard to this clone: Its antigen remains unidentified.

Repertoires were generated with immunoSEQ multiplex PCR, while TCRdb's copy carries only in-frame clones and drops some. The repertoire includes approximately 65,000 clones, about 87% of them detected once, and 10% to 11% sits in the top ten. The V call is TRBV16, the J call TRBJ1-4; the match to TRBD1 covers 7 bases. The sequence came from a man older than 75 with esophageal cancer. The specimen was peripheral blood, collected from a patient treated with proton-based radiotherapy. CDR3 amino acids: CASSGTARTNEKLFF. DNA for the CDR3: TGTGCCAGCAGCGGGACAGCGAGAACTAATGAAAAACTGTTTTTT.